A selection of T cell receptor beta chains follows, all from one sample in a study of blood T cell repertoires in COVID-19. TCRdb's copy holds only in-frame clones and misses some; the assay was immunoSEQ multiplex PCR. Here the sample spans 140,000 to 150,000 clones, about four fifths being singletons. The sequenced sample was PBMCs or T cells enriched from blood (not recorded which). Receptors originate from a woman aged 50 to 60 with acute COVID-19. Both conserved end residues are part of each CDR3. A D gene is named only where the DNA matches it firmly. Clone size appears in some rows only: once, few, many, or a class for an expanded clone.

J: TRBJ2-1
length: 14
size: -
D: TRBD2
V: TRBV24-1
DNA: TGTGCCACCAGGCAGCGGGAGGGCCTGGATGAGCAGTTCTTC
CDR3: CATRQREGLDEQFF

J: TRBJ2-5
length: 15
size: -
D: -
V: TRBV5-1
DNA: TGCGCCAGCAGTGCTACCGGGACTTCTGAAGAGACCCAGTACTTC
CDR3: CASSATGTSEETQYF

J: TRBJ2-2
length: 16
size: -
D: -
V: TRBV10-3
DNA: TGTGCCATCAGTGAGTCCACTCAAGCGAACACCGGGGAGCTGTTTTTT
CDR3: CAISESTQANTGELFF

J: TRBJ1-2
length: 13
size: -
D: -
V: TRBV25-1
DNA: TGTGCCAGCAGTGAACAGGGAGGCTATGGCTACACCTTC
CDR3: CASSEQGGYGYTF

J: TRBJ2-3
length: 16
size: -
D: TRBD1
V: TRBV18
DNA: TGTGCCAGCTCACCACTGGGGACAGGGGGCACAGATACGCAGTATTTT
CDR3: CASSPLGTGGTDTQYF

J: TRBJ2-7
length: 12
size: -
D: -
V: TRBV28
DNA: TGTGCCAGCAGCGCGTTCCTCCAAGAGCAGTACTTC
CDR3: CASSAFLQEQYF

J: TRBJ1-2
length: 12
size: -
D: -
V: TRBV3-1/TRBV3-2
DNA: TGTGCCAGCAGCCAGGGGACATCCGGCTACACCTTC
CDR3: CASSQGTSGYTF

J: TRBJ2-5
length: 15
size: -
D: TRBD2
V: TRBV7-2
DNA: TGTGCCAGCATGCAAGAAGCGGGAGGTCAAGAGACCCAGTACTTC
CDR3: CASMQEAGGQETQYF

J: TRBJ2-7
length: 14
size: -
D: TRBD1
V: TRBV27
DNA: TGTGCCAGCAGGGGACAGGACTCCTCCTACGAGCAGTACTTC
CDR3: CASRGQDSSYEQYF

J: TRBJ2-3
length: 16
size: -
D: TRBD2
V: TRBV5-1
DNA: TGCGCCAGCAGCTCTCGGACTAGCGGTTCGGCAGATACGCAGTATTTT
CDR3: CASSSRTSGSADTQYF

J: TRBJ2-3
length: 20
size: -
D: TRBD2
V: TRBV6-2/TRBV6-3
DNA: TGTGCCAGCAGTTACGGGTGGGACTACACCTCTTTCTCTGGCACAGATACGCAGTATTTT
CDR3: CASSYGWDYTSFSGTDTQYF

J: TRBJ1-4
length: 15
size: -
D: -
V: TRBV5-5
DNA: TGTGCCAGCAGCCCCCGGACTGCAACTAATGAAAAACTGTTTTTT
CDR3: CASSPRTATNEKLFF

J: TRBJ1-2
length: 14
size: -
D: -
V: TRBV4-3
DNA: TGCGCCAGCAGCCGAGCCGGGACGGAGGGGAGCTACACCTTC
CDR3: CASSRAGTEGSYTF

J: TRBJ2-1
length: 15
size: -
D: TRBD1
V: TRBV14
DNA: TGTGCCAGCAGCCTAGGACAGGTTTACTACAATGAGCAGTTCTTC
CDR3: CASSLGQVYYNEQFF

J: TRBJ1-2
length: 13
size: -
D: TRBD1
V: TRBV24-1
DNA: TGTGCCACCAGTCGGGACAGGGACTATGGCTACACCTTC
CDR3: CATSRDRDYGYTF

J: TRBJ1-5
length: 16
size: -
D: TRBD1
V: TRBV19
DNA: TGTGCCAGTAGTGCCTTTGGACAGGGGGCAGGACAGCCCCAGCATTTT
CDR3: CASSAFGQGAGQPQHF

J: TRBJ2-5
length: 12
size: -
D: -
V: TRBV6-2/TRBV6-3
DNA: TGTGCCAGCAGTGGACACACAGAGACCCAGTACTTC
CDR3: CASSGHTETQYF

J: TRBJ2-3
length: 15
size: once
D: -
V: TRBV6-1
DNA: TGTGCCAGCAGTGAAAGCGGCTCAGGCACAGATACGCAGTATTTT
CDR3: CASSESGSGTDTQYF

J: TRBJ2-1
length: 13
size: -
D: -
V: TRBV11-2
DNA: TGTGCCAGCAGCCCGGGAACCCACAATGAGCAGTTCTTC
CDR3: CASSPGTHNEQFF

J: TRBJ2-7
length: 14
size: -
D: TRBD2
V: TRBV6-2/TRBV6-3
DNA: TGTGCCAGCAGTGGACTAGCGGGAGATTACGAGCAGTACTTC
CDR3: CASSGLAGDYEQYF

J: TRBJ1-1
length: 15
size: once
D: TRBD1
V: TRBV7-9
DNA: TGTGCCAGCAGCTGGACAGGGCGAGGAAACACTGAAGCTTTCTTT
CDR3: CASSWTGRGNTEAFF

J: TRBJ1-5
length: 13
size: -
D: -
V: TRBV29-1
DNA: TGCAGCGTTGAAGGGGCTGGCGATCAGCCCCAGCATTTT
CDR3: CSVEGAGDQPQHF

J: TRBJ2-1
length: 14
size: -
D: -
V: TRBV6-1
DNA: TGTGCCAGCAGTGAAGCACCGGTTTACAATGAGCAGTTCTTC
CDR3: CASSEAPVYNEQFF

J: TRBJ2-7
length: 13
size: -
D: -
V: TRBV6-2/TRBV6-3
DNA: TGTGCCAGCAGTTACTACAAACGGGACGAGCAGTACTTC
CDR3: CASSYYKRDEQYF

J: TRBJ2-7
length: 16
size: -
D: TRBD1
V: TRBV2
DNA: TGTGCCAGCAGTGAAGGTTTCGGGCAGGGGGCGTACGAGCAGTACTTC
CDR3: CASSEGFGQGAYEQYF

J: TRBJ1-1
length: 11
size: -
D: -
V: TRBV30
DNA: TGTGCCTGGAAAGCGAACACTGAAGCTTTCTTT
CDR3: CAWKANTEAFF

J: TRBJ2-1
length: 15
size: -
D: TRBD2
V: TRBV5-1
DNA: TGCGCCAGCAGAGTTACTAGCGGGAGGAACGATGAGCAGTTCTTC
CDR3: CASRVTSGRNDEQFF

J: TRBJ1-2
length: 12
size: -
D: TRBD1
V: TRBV19
DNA: TGTGCCAGTAGCAGACAGGGTCGGGGCTACACCTTC
CDR3: CASSRQGRGYTF

J: TRBJ2-5
length: 14
size: -
D: TRBD1
V: TRBV15
DNA: TGTGCCACCAAGGGACAGCGCGCTGCTGGTGCCCAGTACTTC
CDR3: CATKGQRAAGAQYF

J: TRBJ2-5
length: 15
size: few
D: -
V: TRBV6-5
DNA: TGTGCCAGCAGTTACTCGGCAGGGGTGGGTGAGACCCAGTACTTC
CDR3: CASSYSAGVGETQYF

J: TRBJ1-3
length: 16
size: -
D: -
V: TRBV7-2
DNA: TGTGCCAGCAGCTTAGTGATGGCAGGCGGGGGAAACACCATATATTTT
CDR3: CASSLVMAGGGNTIYF

J: TRBJ2-2
length: 16
size: -
D: TRBD2
V: TRBV6-5
DNA: TGTGCCAGCAGTTACTCTTCTAGCGGGAACACCGGGGAGCTGTTTTTT
CDR3: CASSYSSSGNTGELFF

J: TRBJ2-5
length: 14
size: once
D: TRBD1
V: TRBV5-1
DNA: TGCGCCAGCAGCTGGAGACAGGGCGAAGAGACCCAGTACTTC
CDR3: CASSWRQGEETQYF

J: TRBJ2-5
length: 17
size: -
D: TRBD2
V: TRBV24-1
DNA: TGTGCCACCAGTGATTGGGGACTAGCGGGAGGTAAAGAGACCCAGTACTTC
CDR3: CATSDWGLAGGKETQYF

J: TRBJ1-5
length: 14
size: -
D: -
V: TRBV7-9
DNA: TGTGCCAGCAGCGCGAGCGACCTAAATCAGCCCCAGCATTTT
CDR3: CASSASDLNQPQHF

J: TRBJ2-7
length: 13
size: -
D: -
V: TRBV12-3/TRBV12-4
DNA: TGTGCCAGCAGTTTTGGTGAAGGGGACGAGCAGTACTTC
CDR3: CASSFGEGDEQYF

J: TRBJ1-1
length: 15
size: -
D: -
V: TRBV19
DNA: TGTGCCAGTAGTCCCCGCGGGGTCCCTAGGGCTGAAGCTTTCTTT
CDR3: CASSPRGVPRAEAFF

J: TRBJ1-1
length: 14
size: once
D: TRBD1
V: TRBV25-1
DNA: TGTGCCAGCAGGGTAGACAGGGGGAACACTGAAGCTTTCTTT
CDR3: CASRVDRGNTEAFF

J: TRBJ1-1
length: 11
size: few
D: -
V: TRBV20-1
DNA: TGCAGTGCGCCGCGGAACACTGAAGCTTTCTTT
CDR3: CSAPRNTEAFF

J: TRBJ1-4
length: 15
size: -
D: -
V: TRBV30
DNA: TGTGCCTGGAGTGTGTGGGGCGTTGAGATTGAAAAACTGTTTTTT
CDR3: CAWSVWGVEIEKLFF

J: TRBJ1-1
length: 13
size: -
D: -
V: TRBV3-1/TRBV3-2
DNA: TGTGCCAGCAGCTCAAACGCGGGCAGCGAAGCTTTCTTT
CDR3: CASSSNAGSEAFF

J: TRBJ2-5
length: 17
size: -
D: TRBD2
V: TRBV6-2/TRBV6-3
DNA: TGTGCCAGCAGTTACACTAGCGGGAGGGCTCGTGAAGAGACCCAGTACTTC
CDR3: CASSYTSGRAREETQYF